A single sample gave rise to the 14 T cell receptor beta chains below, sequenced in a study of cytomegalovirus exposure and HLA in healthy donors. PCR used 60 Vbeta primers and 13 Jbeta primers. Measured with immunoSEQ multiplex PCR; TCRdb has only the in-frame clones, and not every one. The repertoire holds about 190,000 clones, with almost 75% as singletons. The sample taken for sequencing was PBMCs. These receptors were obtained from a woman aged 25-40 years in good health and CMV-seropositive.

The genes are TRBV6-5 and TRBJ2-7; the match to TRBD1 covers 7 bases. The ends lost 6 bases at V and 1 base at J; junction bases unmatched: 9. This CDR3 has 15 residues. Per the germline V gene, CDR1 is MNHEY and CDR2 is SVGAGI. The CDR3 DNA is TGTGCCAGCAGCCTTACGGGACAGCAGTCCTACGAGCAGTACTTC. Residues: CASSLTGQQSYEQYF.

The chain is built from TRBV5-8 and TRBJ2-3, with TRBD2 matching over 12 bases. Germline V lookup: CDR1 SGHTS, CDR2 YDEGEE. V lost 0 bases to trimming and J lost 5 bases; unmatched junction nucleotides: 4. The CDR3 is made up of 16 amino acids. The CDR3 loop reads CASSLGLAGGEDTQYF. In nucleotides, the CDR3 is TGTGCCAGCAGCTTGGGCCTAGCGGGAGGGGAAGATACGCAGTATTTT.

The rearrangement links TRBV19 to TRBJ2-5; 10 nucleotides line up with TRBD2. The J call may be faulty, since TRBJ2-7 better matches the DNA end. The CDR3 sequence is 14 residues long. In germline, CDR1 is LNHDA, CDR2 SQIVND (reference sequence). This chain's CDR3 is CASSTSGRVIEQYF. CDR3 nucleotides: TGTGCCAGTAGTACGAGCGGGAGGGTAATCGAGCAGTACTTC.

This chain joins TRBV5-5 and TRBJ2-1; a possible D gene is TRBD2 (5 bases). The CDR3 has 14 residues. Per the germline V gene, CDR1 is SGHKS and CDR2 is YYEKEE (reference sequence). V lost 0 bases and J lost 3, with 7 bases in between. CDR3 region: CASSLAGSYNEQFF. The CDR3 region has the DNA TGTGCCAGCAGCTTGGCGGGGAGCTACAATGAGCAGTTCTTC.

V is TRBV6-5 and J is TRBJ2-1, with TRBD2 as a possible D gene (5 bases). The germline V gene encodes CDR1 MNHEY and CDR2 SVGAGI. Trimming left V 6 bases short and J 3 bases short, with 9 bases between. The CDR3 is 13 residues long. In DNA form, the CDR3 reads TGTGCCAGCAGACGAGGGAGCTACAATGAGCAGTTCTTC. Its protein product is CASRRGSYNEQFF.

This sequence joins TRBV11-2 and TRBJ2-7; D not resolved. CDR1 is SGHAT and CDR2 is FQNNGV in the germline V gene. The CDR3 spans 12 residues. The V end lost 4 bases, the J end lost 0 bases, and 4 bases lay between the germline ends. The CDR3: CASSYNSYEQYF. The CDR3 DNA follows: TGTGCCAGCAGCTACAACTCCTACGAGCAGTACTTC.

This rearrangement joins TRBV5-1 to TRBJ2-2; D unresolved. Germline CDR1 and CDR2: SGHRS and YFSETQ. The germline V and J ends were trimmed by 5 bases and 6 bases, with 11 bases remaining between them. This CDR3 contains 13 residues. DNA for the CDR3: TGCGCCAGCAGGGATGGAGTGTCCGGGGAGCTGTTTTTT. This encodes CASRDGVSGELFF.

The rearrangement uses TRBV2 and TRBJ1-3; 11 nucleotides line up with TRBD1. There are 14 residues in the CDR3. Germline trimming cut 6 bases from V and 8 bases from J; bases unmatched to any gene: 6. CDR1 is SNHLY, CDR2 FYNNEI, per germline. The CDR3 protein is CASSPDRGLDTIYF. CDR3 in DNA: TGTGCCAGCAGCCCGGACAGGGGGCTGGACACCATATATTTT.

The chain carries TRBV28 and TRBJ1-1, with a tentative D call TRBD1 (6 bases). Trimming pared 5 bases from V and 3 bases from J, leaving 16 bases between. This CDR3 comprises 15 residues. Germline V CDR1 and CDR2: MDHEN, SYDVKM. The CDR3 reads CASSPYGGGHTEAFF. CDR3 nucleotide sequence: TGTGCCAGCAGTCCCTACGGGGGGGGCCACACTGAAGCTTTCTTT.

The chain is built from TRBV7-6 and TRBJ1-2; D remains ambiguous. V dropped 4 bases and J dropped 6 bases, with 12 bases sitting between them. The CDR3 is made up of 13 amino acids. Germline CDR1 SGHVS, CDR2 FNYEAQ. The CDR3 sequence: CASSWAGENGYTF. DNA of the CDR3: TGTGCCAGCAGCTGGGCGGGCGAGAATGGCTACACCTTC.

The chain couples TRBV5-1 to TRBJ2-3, with no clear D. There are 13 residues in the CDR3. Trimming stripped 3 bases from V and 1 base from J, with 6 bases between. Germline CDR1 SGHRS, CDR2 YFSETQ. CDR3 nucleotide sequence: TGCGCCAGCAGCTCCGAGGGCACAGATACGCAGTATTTT. Amino acid sequence: CASSSEGTDTQYF.

This clone was counted between two and nine times. This rearrangement joins TRBV6-6 to TRBJ1-1, with 9 bases that match TRBD1. The CDR3 loop spans 13 amino acids. The junction had 4 bases not matched to a gene; V was cut back by 8 bases and J by 3 bases. Germline CDR1 MNHNY, CDR2 SVGAGI (reference sequence). As DNA, the CDR3 is TGTGCCAGCTACAGGGGGCTGGACACTGAAGCTTTCTTT. Its translation: CASYRGLDTEAFF.

V and J are TRBV9 and TRBJ2-5, with 13 bases fitting TRBD2. The CDR3 sequence is 16 residues long. Losses at the gene ends were 2 bases for V and 4 bases for J; bases not matched to a gene: 5. Per germline, CDR1 SGDLS and CDR2 YYNGEE. The CDR3 sequence is CASSVTSGRAPETQYF. DNA of the CDR3: TGTGCCAGCAGCGTCACTAGCGGGAGGGCCCCAGAGACCCAGTACTTC.

In its sample, this clone was seen a few times. The genes are TRBV9 and TRBJ1-5, with D perhaps TRBD1 (5 bases). V lost 4 bases to trimming and J lost 7 bases, with 15 bases between them. CDR3 length equals 14 residues. Germline values: CDR1 SGDLS, CDR2 YYNGEE. The CDR3 spells CASSPKFQGQPQHF. The CDR3 region has the DNA TGTGCCAGCAGCCCAAAATTTCAGGGACAGCCCCAGCATTTT.